Each of the 22 T cell receptor beta chains below was sequenced from the same sample in a study of shared clonotypes between healthy human individuals. The repertoire was sequenced with immunoSEQ multiplex PCR; TCRdb's copy has only in-frame clones and lacks some. Of 2.3 million or so clones in the sample, 85% to 95% were seen once. The sample taken for sequencing was naive CD4+ T cells from PBMCs. Described subset: CD45RA+ positively selected. Receptors originate from a man between 18 and 29 years old in good health. Some clones in this sample may be carry-over from other donors' samples.

The chain carries TRBV25-1 and TRBJ1-2; no definite D call. With 2 bases removed from V and 8 bases from J, the gap between germline ends came to 12 bases. Germline V gene data show CDR1 as MGHDK and CDR2 as SYGVNS. This CDR3 comprises 13 residues. The CDR3 nucleotides read TGTGCCAGCAGTGAACCCGGGGTCGGAGGCTACACCTTC. Amino acids: CASSEPGVGGYTF.

The chain has TRBV28 and TRBJ1-2; D is unclear. The ends were cut back, 3 bases at V and 4 bases at J, with 12 bases in the middle. The CDR3 has 14 residues. Germline V lookup: CDR1 MDHEN, CDR2 SYDVKM. CDR3 loop: CASSFTVLGYGYTF. The CDR3 nucleotides are TGTGCCAGCAGTTTTACGGTGCTAGGCTATGGCTACACCTTC.

This chain uses TRBV19 with TRBJ2-5; TRBD2 agrees at 8 bases. CDR1 is LNHDA, CDR2 SQIVND, per germline (reference sequence). There are 16 residues in the CDR3. V was pared by 6 bases and J by 2 bases, with 11 bases of the junction left unmatched. CDR3 DNA: TGTGCCAGTAGGGCCCGGGGGGGATCGTCGCAAGAGACCCAGTACTTC. Translation gives CASRARGGSSQETQYF.

The gene calls are TRBV18 and TRBJ2-3; D call uncertain. V lost 4 bases, J lost 6 bases, and 8 bases lay in between. This CDR3 contains 12 residues. CDR1 and CDR2 (germline): KGHSH, LQKENI. CDR3 nucleotide sequence: TGTGCCAGCTCACTACTTATTGATACGCAGTATTTT. Translation gives CASSLLIDTQYF. Based on the CDR3 plus reference TRBV18 and TRBJ2-3, the full variable domain is NAGVMQNPRHLVRRRGQEARLRCSPMKGHSHVYWYRQLPEEGLKFMVYLQKENIIDESGMPKERFSAEFPKEGPSILRIQQVVRGDSAAYFCASSLLIDTQYFGPGTRLTVL.

The CDR3 loop is CASSLHLAGNEQFF. The DNA of the CDR3 is TGTGCCAGCAGCTTACATCTAGCGGGAAATGAGCAGTTCTTC. V usage is TRBV7-7 and J usage is TRBJ2-1; 9 nucleotides align to TRBD2. This CDR3 is built from 14 residues. CDR1 is SSHAT and CDR2 is FNYEAQ in the germline V gene (reference sequence). Trimming at V came to 2 bases and at J to 7 bases, leaving 3 bases not matched to a gene.

The chain uses TRBV18 and TRBJ2-7; possible D gene TRBD1, 6 bases. Trimming stripped 2 bases from V and 2 bases from J, with 13 bases between. The CDR3 spans 15 residues. CDR1 is KGHSH, CDR2 LQKENI, per germline. CDR3 loop: CASSPSQGSTYEQYF. CDR3 DNA: TGTGCCAGCTCACCATCCCAGGGGTCCACCTACGAGCAGTACTTC. The complete variable domain, with remaining parts taken from reference TRBV18 and TRBJ2-7, reads NAGVMQNPRHLVRRRGQEARLRCSPMKGHSHVYWYRQLPEEGLKFMVYLQKENIIDESGMPKERFSAEFPKEGPSILRIQQVVRGDSAAYFCASSPSQGSTYEQYFGPGTRLTVT.

The chain links TRBV2 to TRBJ1-5; D remains ambiguous. The CDR3 is made up of 14 amino acids. The V gene lost 4 bases and the J gene lost 0 bases, with 7 bases spanning the gap. In germline, CDR1 is SNHLY, CDR2 FYNNEI. CDR3 loop: CASSVGYSNQPQHF. The CDR3 DNA sequence: TGTGCCAGCAGTGTTGGGTATAGCAATCAGCCCCAGCATTTT.

This chain joins TRBV7-2 and TRBJ2-7; D may be TRBD2 (5 bases). Germline loops: CDR1 SGHTA, CDR2 FQGNSA. The V gene lost 2 bases and the J gene lost 6 bases, with 14 bases spanning the gap. The CDR3 runs 14 residues. Here the CDR3 reads CASSLPGLASEQYF. CDR3 in DNA: TGTGCCAGCAGCTTACCGGGATTGGCGTCCGAGCAGTACTTC. Together with reference TRBV7-2 and TRBJ2-7, the CDR3 gives the full variable domain: GAGVSQSPSNKVTEKGKDVELRCDPISGHTALYWYRQSLGQGLEFLIYFQGNSAPDKSGLPSDRFSAERTGGSVSTLTIQRTQQEDSAVYLCASSLPGLASEQYFGPGTRLTVT.

CDR3 region: CASSRDGAGPSYEQYF. CDR3 coding DNA: TGCGCCAGCAGTCGGGATGGAGCGGGTCCCTCCTACGAGCAGTACTTC. The chain has TRBV10-2 and TRBJ2-5, with TRBD2 as a possible D gene (6 bases). The DNA end favors TRBJ2-7, so the J call may be wrong. The germline V gene has CDR1 WSHSY and CDR2 SAAADI. The CDR3 has 16 amino acids.

This rearrangement joins TRBV7-3 to TRBJ1-1, with D unresolved. The V and J ends lost 3 bases and 0 bases respectively, with 5 bases between them. Per the germline V gene, CDR1 is SGHTA and CDR2 is FQGTGA. The CDR3 has 13 amino acids. The CDR3 here is CASSFQVNTEAFF. The CDR3 DNA is TGTGCCAGCAGCTTTCAGGTGAACACTGAAGCTTTCTTT.

Comments on this clone: Within the sample, other DNA sequences also encode this same CDR3. The V call is TRBV9, the J call TRBJ2-3; D is ambiguous. CDR1 is SGDLS, CDR2 YYNGEE, per germline. The CDR3 length is 13 residues. Trimming cost V 1 base and J 4 bases, with 7 bases left between them. The CDR3, as DNA: TGTGCCAGCAGCGTAAGTCCCGCAGATACGCAGTATTTT. This encodes CASSVSPADTQYF.

This clone is a singleton in its sample. V gene TRBV5-6 combines with J gene TRBJ2-5; TRBD1 aligns across 10 bases. The ends lost 3 bases at V and 4 bases at J; junction bases unmatched: 6. This CDR3 is built from 15 residues. CDR1 SGHDT and CDR2 YYEEEE come from the germline V gene. In nucleotides, the CDR3 is TGTGCCAGCAGCTCCCGGGACAGGGGATTAGAGACCCAGTACTTC. Protein: CASSSRDRGLETQYF.

The CDR3 region has the DNA TGCAGCGTTGAAGGGAACAGCTGGATGAACACTGAAGCTTTCTTT. The encoded protein is CSVEGNSWMNTEAFF. The chain combines TRBV29-1 with TRBJ1-1; D remains unclear. CDR1 and CDR2 (germline): SQVTM, ANQGSEA. Between the trimmed V and J ends, which lost 1 base and 0 bases, there was a span of 12 bases. The CDR3 runs 15 residues.

This rearrangement joins TRBV7-3 to TRBJ2-5, with 9 bases lining up with TRBD2. Germline trimming cut 5 bases from V and 2 bases from J; bases unmatched to any gene: 6. Germline-derived CDR1 and CDR2 are SGHTA and FQGTGA. This CDR3 is built from 15 residues. The CDR3 DNA follows: TGTGCCAGCAGCGCCAGCGGGGGGCGTCAAGAGACCCAGTACTTC. Amino acid sequence: CASSASGGRQETQYF.

Remarks on this clone: The same CDR3 is also encoded by other DNA sequences in this sample. The rearrangement uses TRBV2 and TRBJ2-1, with no clear D. The germline V gene encodes CDR1 SNHLY and CDR2 FYNNEI. The CDR3 runs to 13 residues. Trimming cost V 6 bases and J 4 bases, with 10 bases left between them. Here the CDR3 reads CASSSAVYNEQFF. The CDR3 DNA sequence: TGTGCCAGCAGCTCGGCGGTTTACAATGAGCAGTTCTTC.

The chain recombines TRBV18 with TRBJ1-2; D perhaps matches TRBD1 (5 bases). The CDR3 is 19 residues long. Per germline, CDR1 KGHSH and CDR2 LQKENI. V was clipped by 1 base and J by 5 bases, with 26 bases between them. The CDR3 nucleotides are TGTGCCAGCTCACCACGGCGATGGGGGAATGTCCCGCCCGGGTATGGCTACACCTTC. Translation gives CASSPRRWGNVPPGYGYTF.

The genes are TRBV5-6 and TRBJ2-1; D is perhaps TRBD1 or TRBD2 (6 bases each). Germline lookup yields CDR1 SGHDT and CDR2 YYEEEE. This CDR3 region has 16 residues. V lost 4 bases and J 2 bases, leaving 16 bases between the germline ends. The CDR3 DNA is TGTGCCAGCAGCCCGGCGGGGACAAGGGCCTACAATGAGCAGTTCTTC. Encoded protein: CASSPAGTRAYNEQFF.

The chain recombines TRBV28 with TRBJ2-4; D is possibly TRBD1 (6 bases). V was shortened by 5 bases and J by 6 bases, with 14 bases between the two germline ends. CDR1 is MDHEN and CDR2 is SYDVKM in the germline V gene. The CDR3 consists of 14 residues. The CDR3, as DNA: TGTGCCAGCAGTCAAGGGGGTTTGGGAAACATTCAGTACTTC. This codes for CASSQGGLGNIQYF.

This chain uses TRBV2 with TRBJ2-2; 10 positions agree with TRBD2. V lost 4 bases, J lost 7 bases, and 9 bases stayed unmatched. The germline V gene encodes CDR1 SNHLY and CDR2 FYNNEI. The CDR3 extends over 16 amino acids. For the CDR3, the DNA is TGTGCCAGCAGTGTATGGCTAGCGGGAGTCGGCGGGGAGCTGTTTTTT. Protein sequence: CASSVWLAGVGGELFF.

This chain joins TRBV2 and TRBJ2-1, with D unclear. The CDR3 runs to 13 residues. V was trimmed by 2 bases and J by 9 bases, leaving 11 bases between them. Germline V gene sequence: CDR1 SNHLY, CDR2 FYNNEI. The CDR3 here is CASSESQVGEQFF. The CDR3, as DNA: TGTGCCAGCAGTGAATCGCAGGTCGGTGAGCAGTTCTTC.

The chain employs TRBV7-2 and TRBJ2-7; TRBD2 is a possible D gene (5 bases). CDR1 SGHTA and CDR2 FQGNSA come from the germline V gene. The germline V and J ends were trimmed by 1 base and 2 bases, with 12 bases remaining between them. CDR3 length: 15 residues. The CDR3 protein is CASSLEVAGAYEQYF. The CDR3 nucleotides read TGTGCCAGCAGCTTAGAGGTCGCCGGGGCCTACGAGCAGTACTTC.

The chain employs TRBV9 and TRBJ2-1; 8 positions agree with TRBD1. The CDR3 contains 17 residues. Per the germline V gene, CDR1 is SGDLS and CDR2 is YYNGEE. J lost 5 bases, V lost 0 bases, and 10 bases had no gene match. CDR3 DNA: TGTGCCAGCAGCGTAGAAACGCGGACAGGGCTTCACAATGAGCAGTTCTTC. Amino acid sequence: CASSVETRTGLHNEQFF.